The clone carrying this TCR beta chain was counted between two and nine times. Its antigen is as yet unknown. In the PCR, 60 Vbeta and 13 Jbeta primers were used. This table comes from immunoSEQ multiplex PCR, and its TCRdb copy is limited to in-frame clones, with some not included. The sample lists about 190,000 clones, about an eighth seen once, with approximately 7.8% in the top ten. This CDR3 has 15 residues. Germline V gives CDR1 KGHSH, CDR2 LQKENI. V trimming: 3 bases; J trimming: 6 bases; junction bases outside the gene matches: 3. The data originate from a study of cytomegalovirus exposure and HLA in healthy donors. Findings and caveats of the study: Later analysis associated a missense DCLRE1C variant with TCR beta V- and J-gene trimming. The classifier was said to identify cytomegalovirus status with high specificity and sensitivity. Some TCR beta chains (roughly 150 of them) were listed as cytomegalovirus-associated. In a later analysis, the majority of CMV-associated beta chains seemingly showed HLA restriction.

This TCR came from a man between 50 and 59 years old in good health and CMV-seropositive. The chain links TRBV18 to TRBJ1-6; 9 bases agree with TRBD1. Source material: PBMCs. The CDR3 sequence is CASSPVGQGNSPLHF. The CDR3, as DNA: TGTGCCAGCTCACCCGTGGGACAGGGTAATTCACCCCTCCACTTT.